These 14 T cell receptor beta chains were all obtained from the same sample, sequenced in a study of Tregs in tolerant kidney transplant recipients. Clones were read by immunoSEQ multiplex PCR, and TCRdb kept only the in-frame ones, dropping some. The repertoire includes 92,000 or so clones, around nine tenths of them detected once, and roughly 5% sits in the top ten. The specimen sequenced was CD8+ T cells from blood. The receptors here all came from a human donor in good health.

The chain employs TRBV4-2 and TRBJ2-3; 7 positions agree with TRBD2. The CDR3 sequence is 18 residues long. Germline V gene data show CDR1 as LGHNA and CDR2 as YNFKEQ. V shed 0 bases, J shed 2 bases, and the junction held 11 bases outside the gene matches. The CDR3 loop is CASSQERGQAGFTDTQYF. In nucleotides, the CDR3 is TGTGCCAGCAGCCAAGAAAGGGGCCAAGCGGGGTTCACAGATACGCAGTATTTT.

The chain joins TRBV4-1 to TRBJ1-2; tentative D call: TRBD1 (5 bases). Germline V gives CDR1 MGHRA, CDR2 YSYEKL. V shed 4 bases and J shed 1 base, with 16 bases lying between them. The CDR3 length is 16 residues. The CDR3, as DNA: TGCGCCAGCAGCCTCGCCGGGACGCTTAATAACTATGGCTACACCTTC. Translated, it gives CASSLAGTLNNYGYTF.

The chain recombines TRBV6-5 with TRBJ2-1, with a weak D call TRBD1 (6 bases). The CDR3 totals 15 residues. The V end was cut by 2 bases, the J end by 0 bases, with 8 bases between. Germline values: CDR1 MNHEY, CDR2 SVGAGI. CDR3 nucleotides: TGTGCCAGCAGTTACGAACAGGGCTCCTACAATGAGCAGTTCTTC. This codes for CASSYEQGSYNEQFF.

The V gene is TRBV5-6, the J gene TRBJ2-5; the match to TRBD1 covers 8 bases. Trimming at V came to 2 bases and at J to 3 bases, leaving 3 bases not matched to a gene. The germline gives CDR1 SGHDT, CDR2 YYEEEE. The CDR3 is 14 residues long. CDR3 region: CASSFLTGEETQYF. CDR3 sequence (DNA): TGTGCCAGCAGCTTCCTGACAGGGGAAGAGACCCAGTACTTC.

The chain is built from TRBV10-3 and TRBJ1-2, with D hard to call. The V gene's germline CDR1 is ENHRY and CDR2 SYGVKD. The CDR3 spans 14 residues. The V and J ends lost 2 bases and 5 bases respectively, with 12 bases between them. The CDR3 DNA reads as TGTGCCATCAGTGAGGGAGATCTGCCATATGGCTACACCTTC. Its translation: CAISEGDLPYGYTF.

V is TRBV30 and J is TRBJ2-3, with 15 bases that match TRBD2. This CDR3 is built from 16 residues. The V and J ends lost 4 bases and 5 bases, in that order; junction bases with no gene match: 7. Per the germline V gene, CDR1 is GTSNPN and CDR2 is SVGIG (reference sequence). CDR3 region: CAWTLGLAGGEDTQYF. CDR3 coding DNA: TGTGCCTGGACCTTAGGACTAGCGGGGGGGGAAGATACGCAGTATTTT.

The chain carries TRBV6-1 and TRBJ2-7; D unresolved. Germline V gives CDR1 MNHNS, CDR2 SASEGT. Trimming pared 3 bases from V and 1 base from J, leaving 4 bases between. This CDR3 spans 12 amino acids. CDR3 coding DNA: TGTGCCAGCAGTGACAGTTCCTACGAGCAGTACTTC. It encodes CASSDSSYEQYF.

This clone has a single count. V is TRBV27 and J is TRBJ2-7, with 7 nucleotides matching TRBD2. This CDR3 contains 14 residues. Germline V gene sequence: CDR1 MNHEY, CDR2 SMNVEV (reference sequence). The junction had 7 bases not matched to a gene; V was cut back by 2 bases and J by 6 bases. Here the CDR3 reads CASSLSGMFREQYF. In DNA, the CDR3 is TGTGCCAGCAGTTTAAGCGGGATGTTTCGCGAGCAGTACTTC.

Concerning this clone: Different DNA sequences within this sample yield the same CDR3. The chain employs TRBV6-5 and TRBJ1-1; D is undetermined. The V gene lost 0 bases and the J gene lost 3 bases, with 8 bases spanning the gap. The CDR3 consists of 14 residues. Germline V gene data show CDR1 as MNHEY and CDR2 as SVGAGI. CDR3 sequence reads: CASSYSGGYTEAFF. The CDR3 nucleotides are TGTGCCAGCAGTTACTCTGGCGGGTACACTGAAGCTTTCTTT.

The chain carries TRBV19 and TRBJ1-1; D not resolved. Per germline, CDR1 LNHDA and CDR2 SQIVND (reference sequence). CDR3 length equals 10 residues. V was clipped by 7 bases and J by 11 bases, with 11 bases between them. The CDR3 is CASTLYRAFF. The DNA of the CDR3 is TGTGCCAGTACCTTGTATCGGGCTTTCTTT.

The chain's CDR3 is CASSPPRGPNEQFF. CDR3 sequence (DNA): TGTGCCAGCAGTCCCCCGCGTGGCCCCAATGAGCAGTTCTTC. The chain recombines TRBV27 with TRBJ2-1; D gene ambiguous. Trimming stripped 5 bases from V and 6 bases from J, with 14 bases between. The CDR3 sequence is 14 residues long. In germline, CDR1 is MNHEY, CDR2 SMNVEV (reference sequence).

CDR3 sequence reads: CASSLLGGFSDMNTEAFF. DNA of the CDR3: TGTGCCAGCAGTTTACTCGGGGGTTTTTCTGACATGAACACTGAAGCTTTCTTT. The chain recombines TRBV27 with TRBJ1-1; D is perhaps TRBD1 (5 bases). Germline V CDR1 and CDR2: MNHEY, SMNVEV (reference sequence). The CDR3 consists of 18 residues. V was shortened by 2 bases and J by 0 bases, with 19 bases between the two germline ends.

This clone was detected a few times. The chain joins TRBV6-6 to TRBJ2-5; 8 positions match TRBD1. This CDR3 comprises 16 residues. J gave up 5 bases and V 4 bases, and 12 bases lay outside the gene matches. The V gene's germline CDR1 is MNHNY and CDR2 SVGAGI (reference sequence). CDR3 region: CASSSDRVGSQETQYF. For the CDR3, the DNA is TGTGCCAGCAGTTCGGACAGGGTTGGGTCCCAGGAGACCCAGTACTTC.

The chain employs TRBV5-1 and TRBJ2-7, with D uncertain. Germline V gives CDR1 SGHRS, CDR2 YFSETQ. V lost 2 bases and J lost 2, with 8 bases in between. This CDR3 has 13 residues. Here the CDR3 reads CASSFGKAYEQYF. CDR3 DNA sequence: TGCGCCAGCAGCTTCGGAAAGGCCTACGAGCAGTACTTC.